One sample yielded the 24 T cell receptor beta chains listed below, sequenced in a study of memory CD4+ T cells and cytomegalovirus serostatus. Single viable CD3+CD4+CD8-CD45RO+ cells were sorted as the memory CD4+ T cells. The table came from immunoSEQ multiplex PCR; TCRdb's copy has only in-frame clones and leaves some out. The sample holds 55,000 or so clones, approximately 82% seen once. The material sequenced was memory CD4+ T cells from blood. Receptor source: an adult in good health and CMV-seropositive.

The chain combines TRBV2 with TRBJ1-5, with D uncertain. This CDR3 region has 12 residues. CDR1 is SNHLY and CDR2 is FYNNEI in the germline V gene. CDR3 nucleotides: TGTGCGTCGGTGGGAGTTAATCAGCCCCAGCATTTT. It translates to CASVGVNQPQHF.

The chain employs TRBV18 and TRBJ2-3; 7 bases are shared with TRBD1. Losses at the gene ends were 4 bases for V and 2 bases for J; bases not matched to a gene: 6. CDR3 size: 15 residues. The V gene's germline CDR1 is KGHSH and CDR2 LQKENI. CDR3 in amino acids: CASSQQGLVTDTQYF. Here the CDR3 DNA reads TGTGCCAGCTCACAACAGGGGTTAGTCACAGATACGCAGTATTTT.

The chain carries TRBV4-1 and TRBJ2-3, with D maybe TRBD2 (5 bases). The CDR3 has 16 amino acids. The V gene's germline CDR1 is MGHRA and CDR2 YSYEKL. Trimming left V 2 bases short and J 0 bases short, with 12 bases between. The CDR3 DNA is TGCGCCAGCAGCCAACGAAGCGGTACTAGCACAGATACGCAGTATTTT. Its translation: CASSQRSGTSTDTQYF.

CDR3 bases: TGTGCCAGCAGTAGGGACACACCGAGCTCCTACAATGAGCAGTTCTTC. Protein product: CASSRDTPSSYNEQFF. V and J are TRBV28 and TRBJ2-1; a possible D gene is TRBD1 (6 bases). Per the germline V gene, CDR1 is MDHEN and CDR2 is SYDVKM. The length of the CDR3 is 16 residues. The V end lost 5 bases, the J end lost 0 bases, and 14 bases lay between the germline ends.

This clone was observed a few times. The chain combines TRBV6-1 with TRBJ1-1, with D tentatively TRBD1 (6 bases). There are 14 residues in the CDR3. Between the trimmed V and J ends, which lost 4 bases and 10 bases, there was a span of 19 bases. Germline-derived CDR1 and CDR2 are MNHNS and SASEGT. The CDR3 is CASSVSGQSIGAFF. For the CDR3, the DNA is TGTGCCAGCAGTGTTTCCGGACAGAGCATAGGAGCTTTCTTT.

The chain employs TRBV7-2 and TRBJ2-7; D may match TRBD1 or TRBD2 (5 bases each). Germline V CDR1 and CDR2: SGHTA, FQGNSA. The V and J ends lost 5 bases and 2 bases respectively, with 7 bases between them. The CDR3 loop spans 12 amino acids. DNA of the CDR3: TGTGCCAGCAGCAGGGGAGCCTACGAGCAGTACTTC. This encodes CASSRGAYEQYF.

This clone was found a few times. The V call is TRBV11-2, the J call TRBJ2-3, with TRBD2 matching over 10 bases. Germline V gives CDR1 SGHAT, CDR2 FQNNGV. After removal of 6 bases from V and 4 bases from J, the junction contained 10 bases not matched to a gene. The CDR3 is made up of 16 amino acids. DNA of the CDR3: TGTGCCAGCAGGACCGTAAGCGGGAGGGCCTCAGATACGCAGTATTTT. This codes for CASRTVSGRASDTQYF. Combining the CDR3 with reference TRBV11-2 and TRBJ2-3 gives the whole variable domain EAGVAQSPRYKIIEKRQSVAFWCNPISGHATLYWYQQILGQGPKLLIQFQNNGVVDDSQLPKDRFSAERLKGVDSTLKIQPAKLEDSAVYLCASRTVSGRASDTQYFGPGTRLTVL.

The chain combines TRBV7-2 with TRBJ2-3; D may be TRBD1 or TRBD2 (5 bases each). The CDR3 sequence is 12 residues long. Germline lookup yields CDR1 SGHTA and CDR2 FQGNSA. The germline V and J ends were trimmed by 9 bases and 0 bases, with 7 bases remaining between them. The DNA of the CDR3 is TGTGCCAGGGGGGAAAGCACAGATACGCAGTATTTT. It is translated as CARGESTDTQYF.

The rearrangement joins TRBV27 to TRBJ1-2; D unclear. The CDR3 covers 14 residues. Germline V gene data show CDR1 as MNHEY and CDR2 as SMNVEV (reference sequence). Trimming cost V 4 bases and J 2 bases, with 11 bases left between them. The CDR3 DNA reads as TGTGCCAGCAGTTCCGCAGGAAGAAACTATGGCTACACCTTC. It specifies CASSSAGRNYGYTF.

The J gene is TRBJ1-5, the V gene TRBV9; D gene uncertain. This CDR3 comprises 13 residues. CDR1 is SGDLS and CDR2 is YYNGEE in the germline V gene. Trimming shortened V by 4 bases and J by 9 bases, and 14 bases separated the two germline ends. The CDR3 sequence is CASSPSTGGPQHF. CDR3 DNA: TGTGCCAGCAGCCCCTCCACGGGAGGGCCCCAGCATTTT.

The J gene is TRBJ2-7, the V gene TRBV27; TRBD1 agrees at 7 bases. The CDR3 has 13 amino acids. V lost 3 bases to trimming and J lost 5 bases; unmatched junction nucleotides: 4. Germline V gene data show CDR1 as MNHEY and CDR2 as SMNVEV (reference sequence). CDR3 residues: CASSFLGQDEQYF. Here the CDR3 DNA reads TGTGCCAGCAGTTTTTTAGGACAGGACGAGCAGTACTTC.

This clone appeared a single time. The chain has TRBV12-5 and TRBJ1-6; TRBD1 is a possible D gene (5 bases). The CDR3 has 14 amino acids. Germline values: CDR1 LGHNT, CDR2 FRNRAP. Trimming removed 5 bases at V and 9 bases at J, with 14 bases between. CDR3 DNA: TGTGCTAGTGGTCTCCAGGGAGAGAGTTCACCCCTCCACTTT. Encoded protein: CASGLQGESSPLHF.

V and J are TRBV5-1 and TRBJ1-6; the D gene is possibly TRBD1 (6 bases). Trimming took off 3 bases at V and 0 bases at J, with 16 bases between the two ends. This CDR3 is 18 amino acids long. The V gene's germline CDR1 is SGHRS and CDR2 YFSETQ. The DNA of the CDR3 is TGCGCCAGCAGCTCCGGGACACCAGTGGCCTCCTATAATTCACCCCTCCACTTT. Its translation: CASSSGTPVASYNSPLHF. The full variable domain, with the rest looked up from reference TRBV5-1 and TRBJ1-6, is KAGVTQTPRYLIKTRGQQVTLSCSPISGHRSVSWYQQTPGQGLQFLFEYFSETQRNKGNFPGRFSGRQFSNSRSEMNVSTLELGDSALYLCASSSGTPVASYNSPLHFGNGTRLTVT.

This clone was detected only a few times. The J gene is TRBJ2-7, the V gene TRBV19, with D perhaps assigned TRBD1 or TRBD2 (5 bases each). This CDR3 spans 15 amino acids. Germline CDR1 LNHDA, CDR2 SQIVND (reference sequence). V lost 6 bases, J lost 5 bases, and 20 bases lay in between. The DNA of the CDR3 is TGTGCCAGTAGCTTAGCAGGGACCCTATTCAACGAGCAGTACTTC. Protein sequence: CASSLAGTLFNEQYF. The full variable domain, in which reference TRBV19 and TRBJ2-7 provide the parts outside the CDR3, is DGGITQSPKYLFRKEGQNVTLSCEQNLNHDAMYWYRQDPGQGLRLIYYSQIVNDFQKGDIAEGYSVSREKKESFPLTVTSAQKNPTAFYLCASSLAGTLFNEQYFGPGTRLTVT.

The chain has TRBV6-6 and TRBJ1-1, with D tentatively TRBD1 (6 bases). With 0 bases removed from V and 7 bases from J, the gap between germline ends came to 15 bases. There are 15 residues in the CDR3. Germline assignment: CDR1 MNHNY and CDR2 SVGAGI (reference sequence). The CDR3 coding sequence is TGTGCCAGCAGTTACTCGCTAGGGGGGGCAGGTGAAGCTTTCTTT. This translates into CASSYSLGGAGEAFF.

The chain combines TRBV2 with TRBJ1-1; D perhaps matches TRBD1 (6 bases). The CDR3 is made up of 13 amino acids. Germline assignment: CDR1 SNHLY and CDR2 FYNNEI. V lost 6 bases and J lost 5, with 13 bases in between. The CDR3 protein is CASSATGTTEAFF. The CDR3 bases are TGTGCCAGCAGCGCAACAGGGACGACTGAAGCTTTCTTT. Based on the CDR3 plus reference TRBV2 and TRBJ1-1, the full variable domain is EPEVTQTPSHQVTQMGQEVILRCVPISNHLYFYWYRQILGQKVEFLVSFYNNEISEKSEIFDDQFSVERPDGSNFTLKIRSTKLEDSAMYFCASSATGTTEAFFGQGTRLTVV.

J is TRBJ1-1 and V is TRBV28, with 7 bases identical to TRBD1. The CDR3 sequence is 15 residues long. Germline V gene data show CDR1 as MDHEN and CDR2 as SYDVKM. V trimming: 6 bases; J trimming: 4 bases; junction bases outside the gene matches: 11. Written as DNA, the CDR3 is TGTGCCAGCAGCCGGGACAGAGCCTTCCCCACTGAAGCTTTCTTT. It codes for CASSRDRAFPTEAFF.

V usage is TRBV6-5 and J usage is TRBJ2-3; no firm D call. CDR1 MNHEY and CDR2 SVGAGI come from the germline V gene. The CDR3 sequence is 16 residues long. Deletions cut 4 bases from V and 2 bases from J, with 16 bases between. The CDR3 sequence is CASSLAGARSTDTQYF. CDR3 bases: TGTGCCAGCAGTTTGGCAGGAGCCCGGTCCACAGATACGCAGTATTTT.

The rearrangement links TRBV30 to TRBJ2-7, with a tentative D call TRBD1 (8 bases). The CDR3 runs 15 residues. The V end was cut by 3 bases, the J end by 7 bases, with 22 bases between. CDR1 is GTSNPN and CDR2 is SVGIG in the germline V gene (reference sequence). CDR3 nucleotide sequence: TGTGCCTGGAGCCCGAATAGGACAGGGCGGGAGGAGCAGTACTTC. This gives the protein CAWSPNRTGREEQYF.

The gene calls are TRBV7-9 and TRBJ2-3; TRBD2 matches 14 bases. Germline V gene lookup returns CDR1 SEHNR and CDR2 FQNEAQ (reference sequence). The CDR3 has 18 amino acids. Trimming at V came to 6 bases and at J to 1 base, leaving 9 bases not matched to a gene. The CDR3: CASRSTSGRVWGTDTQYF. CDR3 DNA: TGTGCCAGCAGGTCGACTAGCGGGAGGGTTTGGGGCACAGATACGCAGTATTTT.

This chain links TRBV18 with TRBJ2-7; TRBD1 aligns across 7 bases. The trim removed 0 bases at V and 7 bases at J, leaving 6 bases unmatched. The CDR3 is made up of 14 amino acids. Germline assignment: CDR1 KGHSH and CDR2 LQKENI. The CDR3, as DNA: TGTGCCAGCTCACCACCGACCCTACAGGGGGAGCAGTACTTC. Protein sequence: CASSPPTLQGEQYF.

In its sample, this clone was seen a few times. This chain links TRBV30 with TRBJ1-1; TRBD1 aligns across 7 bases. The CDR3 spans 14 residues. Germline V gene sequence: CDR1 GTSNPN, CDR2 SVGIG (reference sequence). Trimming cost V 5 bases and J 0 bases; bases outside gene matches: 6. The CDR3, as DNA: TGTGCCTGGGTTAGACAGGGCATGAACACTGAAGCTTTCTTT. Amino acid sequence: CAWVRQGMNTEAFF. Full variable domain (rest looked up from reference TRBV30 and TRBJ1-1): SQTIHQWPATLVQPVGSPLSLECTVEGTSNPNLYWYRQAAGRGLQLLFYSVGIGQISSEVPQNLSASRPQDRQFILSSKKLLLSDSGFYLCAWVRQGMNTEAFFGQGTRLTVV.

This sequence joins TRBV7-2 and TRBJ2-7; D is unclear. Germline loops: CDR1 SGHTA, CDR2 FQGNSA. CDR3 length: 15 amino acids. The V end was cut by 7 bases, the J end by 5 bases, with 21 bases between. The CDR3 nucleotides are TGTGCCAGCAACTCCGACTCAAACCGGCTCGACGAGCAGTACTTC. Residues: CASNSDSNRLDEQYF.

The chain uses TRBV28 and TRBJ1-5; 7 positions match TRBD1. Per the germline V gene, CDR1 is MDHEN and CDR2 is SYDVKM. The CDR3 consists of 16 residues. The ends lost 5 bases at V and 0 bases at J; junction bases unmatched: 7. CDR3 protein: CASSPSTGSSNQPQHF. CDR3 coding DNA: TGTGCCAGCAGTCCCTCGACAGGGAGTAGCAATCAGCCCCAGCATTTT.